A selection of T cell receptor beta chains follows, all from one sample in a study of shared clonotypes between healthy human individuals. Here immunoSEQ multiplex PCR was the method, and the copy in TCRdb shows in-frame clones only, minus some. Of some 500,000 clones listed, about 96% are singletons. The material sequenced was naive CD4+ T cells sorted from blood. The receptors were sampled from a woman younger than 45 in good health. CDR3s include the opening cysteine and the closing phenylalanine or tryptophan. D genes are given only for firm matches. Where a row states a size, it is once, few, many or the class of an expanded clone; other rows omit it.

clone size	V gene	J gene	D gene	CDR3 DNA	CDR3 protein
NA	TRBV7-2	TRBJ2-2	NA	TGTGCCAGCAGCTCGGACGGTAACACCGGGGAGCTGTTTTTT	CASSSDGNTGELFF
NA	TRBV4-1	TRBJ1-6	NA	TGCGCCAGCTCTCCGGGACTCCAGGGCAGAAGAGGTTCACCCCTCCACTTT	CASSPGLQGRRGSPLHF
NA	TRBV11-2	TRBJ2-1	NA	TGTGCCAGCAGCTTATCCCCGACAGTCAAGGCTGAGCAGTTCTTC	CASSLSPTVKAEQFF
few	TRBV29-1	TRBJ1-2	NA	TGCAGCGCTGTCCGAGGGAACTATGGCTACACCTTC	CSAVRGNYGYTF
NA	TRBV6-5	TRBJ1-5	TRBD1	TGTGCCAGCAGAAGCAGGGGGAGCAATCAGCCCCAGCATTTT	CASRSRGSNQPQHF
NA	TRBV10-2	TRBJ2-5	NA	TGCGCCAGCAGTGCGCTGGGCCGGGAGACCCAGTACTTC	CASSALGRETQYF
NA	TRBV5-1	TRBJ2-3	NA	TGCGCCAGCAGCGCGGGAACAGGGGAATACCCCCCTGGTGGGTATTTT	CASSAGTGEYPPGGYF
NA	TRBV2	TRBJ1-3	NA	TGTGCCAGCAGTGGGGCCTCTGGAAACACCATATATTTT	CASSGASGNTIYF
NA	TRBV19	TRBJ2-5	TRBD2	TGTGCCAGTAGTATATTCCTAGCGGGAGGTGGCGAGACCCAGTACTTC	CASSIFLAGGGETQYF
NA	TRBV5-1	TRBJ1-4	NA	TGCGCCAGCAGCTTGTGGGGGCTAAGTGAAAAACTGTTTTTT	CASSLWGLSEKLFF
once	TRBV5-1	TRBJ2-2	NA	TGCGCCAGCAGCTTGGGGGTCGGGACCTACACCGGGGAGCTGTTTTTT	CASSLGVGTYTGELFF
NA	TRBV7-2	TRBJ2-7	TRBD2	TGTGCCAGCAGCTTAGTACGTCTAGCGGACTCCTACGAGCAGTACTTC	CASSLVRLADSYEQYF
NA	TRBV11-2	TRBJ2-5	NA	TGTGCCAGCAGCGGACGGGCTCAGACCCAGTACTTC	CASSGRAQTQYF
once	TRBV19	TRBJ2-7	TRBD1	TGTGCCAGTAGTGCCGGGACAGGGGGTTACGAGCAGTACTTC	CASSAGTGGYEQYF
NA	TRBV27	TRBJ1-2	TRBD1	TGTGCCAGCAGCAAAACAACAGGGGGGATAAACTATGGCTACACCTTC	CASSKTTGGINYGYTF
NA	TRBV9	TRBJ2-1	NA	TGTGCCAGCAGTAGAGGGAACTACAATGAGCAGTTCTTC	CASSRGNYNEQFF
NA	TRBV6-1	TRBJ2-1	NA	TGTGCCAGCAGTGAACCTCCCTTTGGCGGGTCAGATGTCGATGAGCAGTTCTTC	CASSEPPFGGSDVDEQFF
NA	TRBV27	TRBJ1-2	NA	TGTGCCAGCAGACAAGATGGAGGCTACACCTTC	CASRQDGGYTF